The rows below give T cell receptor beta chains drawn from one sample of a study of beta chain features in type 1 diabetes. TCRdb's table, derived via immunoSEQ multiplex PCR, lists solely in-frame clones and lacks some. This table holds more than 100,000 clones, around 9% found once. The source material was central memory CD4+ T cells from blood. These receptors all come from a young man with type 1 diabetes. Both conserved end residues are part of each CDR3. The order of the fields is CDR3 DNA, CDR3 protein, clone size, V gene, CDR3 length, D gene, J gene. A D gene is named only where the DNA matches it firmly. Not all rows give a size; the values are once, few, many and, for expanded clones, a class.

TGTGCCAGCGCCCTTCAGGTTGCACCCCTCCACTTT	CASALQVAPLHF	few	TRBV2	12	.	TRBJ1-6
TGTGCCAGCAGCCCCGAACCGACAGATTGGGAGACCCAGTACTTC	CASSPEPTDWETQYF	.	TRBV5-6	15	.	TRBJ2-5
TGTGCTAGTGGTTTGGTACTAAGCACCGGGGAGCTGTTTTTT	CASGLVLSTGELFF	.	TRBV12-5	14	.	TRBJ2-2
TGTGCCAGCAGAACTGCGGGGGCGAGCACAGATACGCAGTATTTT	CASRTAGASTDTQYF	few	TRBV28	15	.	TRBJ2-3
TGTGCCAGCAGCCCCCTACCGGAGAGCAATCAGCCCCAGCATTTT	CASSPLPESNQPQHF	.	TRBV6-1	15	.	TRBJ1-5
TGTGCCACCAGCAGAGAACGGGACAGGGTTATAACCCTCCACTTT	CATSRERDRVITLHF	few	TRBV15	15	TRBD1	TRBJ1-6
TGCGCCAGCAGCCAAGAAGTGTCAGGGGGCTCCTACGAGCAGTACTTC	CASSQEVSGGSYEQYF	.	TRBV4-1	16	TRBD1	TRBJ2-7
TGTGCCAGCAGTGAAGGGGGGTGGGGTGAGCAGTTCTTC	CASSEGGWGEQFF	few	TRBV25-1	13	.	TRBJ2-1
TGTGCCAGCAGCCGACAGAATAATTCACCCCTCCACTTT	CASSRQNNSPLHF	.	TRBV7-3	13	.	TRBJ1-6
TGCGCCAGCAGCCCAGACAGTATCTATCAGCCCCAGCATTTT	CASSPDSIYQPQHF	.	TRBV5-1	14	.	TRBJ1-5
TGTGCCAGCCCGGCTAGCGGGGGAAGTGGGGCCAACGTCCTGACTTTC	CASPASGGSGANVLTF	.	TRBV7-9	16	TRBD2	TRBJ2-6
TGTGCCAGCAGCCCGGCTCGGGAGGAGACCCAGTACTTC	CASSPAREETQYF	.	TRBV7-3	13	.	TRBJ2-5
TGCAGCGTCGCGCCGGGACAGACAGATACGCAGTATTTT	CSVAPGQTDTQYF	few	TRBV29-1	13	TRBD1	TRBJ2-3
TGTGCCAGCAGTGGGGCCGGGACAAACACCGGGGAGCTGTTTTTT	CASSGAGTNTGELFF	few	TRBV2	15	.	TRBJ2-2
TGTGCCAGCAGGGGACAGGGCCCGCAGTACACTGAAGCTTTCTTT	CASRGQGPQYTEAFF	.	TRBV11-1	15	TRBD1	TRBJ1-1
TGTGCCAGCTCACCATGGGCAGCCGGCTATGGCTACACCTTC	CASSPWAAGYGYTF	few	TRBV18	14	.	TRBJ1-2
TGCGCCAGCAGCCCATCCTCACAGGGGGCCCTTGTCGAGCAGTACTTC	CASSPSSQGALVEQYF	few	TRBV4-3	16	TRBD1	TRBJ2-7
TGCAGCGTTGCAACGACAGGGGCCTCTGGAAACACCATATATTTT	CSVATTGASGNTIYF	.	TRBV29-1	15	TRBD1	TRBJ1-3
TGTGCCAGCAGCTACGGGTCCGCCGGGAATCAGCCCCAGCATTTT	CASSYGSAGNQPQHF	.	TRBV7-9	15	.	TRBJ1-5